This T cell receptor (beta chain) came from a study of CD8 T cells in Susac syndrome. With random hexamers, reverse transcription was performed on about 0.5 to 1 ug of RNA. TCRdb used MiXCR to reprocess the immunoSEQ multiplex PCR reads, holding one entry per CDR3 protein. Among around 80,000 distinct CDR3 sequences listed, around nine tenths were seen once. Trimming removed 0 bases from V and 8 bases from J; junction bases left unmatched: 7. Germline V gene data show CDR1 as LGHDT and CDR2 as YNNKEL (reference sequence). The CDR3 has 16 amino acids. Multiple sclerosis controls were treatment-naive patients with stable or active relapsing-remitting disease. TEMRA cells were enriched by FACS, while CD8+ and CD4+ T cells were obtained through a negative isolation that was performed magnetically.

The clonotype was recovered from a human donor with multiple sclerosis. The source material was CD8+ T cells from PBMCs. V gene TRBV3-1 combines with J gene TRBJ2-1; 10 bases fit TRBD2. DNA of the CDR3: TGTGCCAGCAGCCAAGATGAAGCGGGGGGGCTCGATGAGCAGTTCTTC. Amino acid sequence: CASSQDEAGGLDEQFF.